A single T cell receptor beta chain is shown here with its context. Its target is not known. These data belong to a study of T cells in Graves' hyperthyroidism and ophthalmopathy. The V gene lost 1 base and the J gene lost 3 bases, with 19 bases spanning the gap. CDR3 length: 17 residues. CDR1 is MGHDK and CDR2 is SYGVNS in the germline V gene. Patients showing uncontrolled infection, other autoimmune disease, pregnancy or lactation were ineligible. The CDR3 regions of TCR beta were amplified from RNA transcripts. A first-round RT-PCR of the TCR CDR3 used the HTBI primer set. TCRdb recomputed calls from the multiplex PCR reads with MiXCR, one row per CDR3 protein. This repertoire shows hundreds of thousands of distinct CDR3 sequences, 45% found once; its top ten account for less than 9%. Study observations and caveats: Ophthalmopathy got predicted by the model a median around six months before its onset. Through a model of 13 V-J features, ophthalmopathy was separated from stable hyperthyroidism.

This chain joins TRBV25-1 and TRBJ2-7, with a possible D match to TRBD2 (6 bases). Sample: peripheral blood or thyroid tissue (not recorded which). The TCR comes from an adult man with Graves' disease, either hyperthyroidism or ophthalmopathy (not recorded which). This CDR3 reads CASSEWGSGSPLYEQYF. The CDR3 nucleotides read TGTGCCAGCAGTGAATGGGGCAGCGGGTCCCCACTCTACGAGCAGTACTTC.